What follows describes a single TCR beta chain. TCRdb re-called the RT-PCR reads through MiXCR, storing one row per CDR3 protein. The sample shows about 570,000 distinct CDR3 sequences, 11% of them seen only once. These data are taken from a study of response to subunit inactivated influenza vaccine. This CDR3 has 14 amino acids. Looked up from germline, CDR1 is SGHAT and CDR2 is FQDESV (reference sequence). The V and J ends lost 5 bases and 0 bases respectively, with 11 bases between them. These data also featured in a second study, about T cells expressing NK-cell markers. In that study: UMI-tagged 5'RACE template switching yielded the TCR beta cDNA. Sequencing of TCR beta repertoires drew on sorted CD3+CD56+NKG2C+, CD3+CD56+NKG2C- and CD3+CD56-NKG2C+ T cells. Seven HCMV-seropositive donors and one seronegative donor made up the eight sequenced donors. In a group of roughly 6 donors, dominant NKG2C+ clonotypes represented about 1.0-7.0% of CD8+ T cells.

This clonotype was obtained from a man aged 50 to 59 who received an inactivated influenza vaccine. The V and J genes are TRBV11-1 and TRBJ2-7; TRBD1 is a possible D gene (6 bases). Sequenced here: PBMCs from blood, sampled on the day of vaccination. For the CDR3, the DNA is TGTGCCAGCAGCCCCGCAGGGGACTCCTACGAGCAGTACTTC. Its translation is CASSPAGDSYEQYF.